This T cell receptor (beta chain) was captured by sequencing in a study of beta chain features in type 1 diabetes. The study, taken as a whole, reports: Patients' naive, central memory and Treg TCRB repertoires seemed closer to one another than those of healthy donors. TCRB CDR3 length was moderately but significantly reduced in all four CD4+ subsets of Type 1 diabetes patients.

To note about this clone: Its matching antigen is unknown.

Trimming took off 5 bases at V and 7 bases at J, with 9 bases between the two ends. The CDR3 length is 11 residues. Per germline, CDR1 DFQATT and CDR2 SNEGSKA (reference sequence). Expressed TCRB transcripts were sequenced because the isolated RNA had all been reverse transcribed beforehand. Method: immunoSEQ multiplex PCR; TCRdb's copy keeps in-frame clones and lacks some. This repertoire shows hundreds of thousands of clones, roughly 13% found once; its top ten account for less than 0.025%. Specimen: naive CD4+ T cells from blood. The receptor was isolated from a man younger than 30 with type 1 diabetes. The rearrangement joins TRBV20-1 to TRBJ2-4; D is ambiguous. CDR3 residues: CSAVLGNIQYF. The CDR3 DNA reads as TGCAGTGCTGTTCTGGGGAACATTCAGTACTTC.